This TCR beta chain was captured by sequencing in a study of identical twins. The study's findings and limits: Twins' excess sharing was less marked for out-of-frame beta sequences. Cross-sectional statistical analysis, not tracking of the same donors, underpinned the conclusions.

Every sampled donor was Caucasian and healthy. The trim removed 3 bases at V and 4 bases at J, leaving 8 bases unmatched. The CDR3 runs 15 residues. Germline V CDR1 and CDR2: MGHDK, SYGVNS. MiXCR was run by TCRdb on the 5' RACE reads, yielding one entry per CDR3 protein. The sample lists a few hundred thousand distinct CDR3 sequences; less than 20% were seen once. The sample holds many counts of this clonotype. What it binds is not known. Sequenced input: naive T cells sorted from blood. This TCR was recovered from a middle-aged man in good health. The V and J genes are TRBV25-1 and TRBJ2-5, with 7 bases identical to TRBD1. The CDR3 sequence: CASSDSRQGSETQYF. The CDR3 bases are TGTGCCAGCAGTGATTCACGACAGGGCTCAGAGACCCAGTACTTC.